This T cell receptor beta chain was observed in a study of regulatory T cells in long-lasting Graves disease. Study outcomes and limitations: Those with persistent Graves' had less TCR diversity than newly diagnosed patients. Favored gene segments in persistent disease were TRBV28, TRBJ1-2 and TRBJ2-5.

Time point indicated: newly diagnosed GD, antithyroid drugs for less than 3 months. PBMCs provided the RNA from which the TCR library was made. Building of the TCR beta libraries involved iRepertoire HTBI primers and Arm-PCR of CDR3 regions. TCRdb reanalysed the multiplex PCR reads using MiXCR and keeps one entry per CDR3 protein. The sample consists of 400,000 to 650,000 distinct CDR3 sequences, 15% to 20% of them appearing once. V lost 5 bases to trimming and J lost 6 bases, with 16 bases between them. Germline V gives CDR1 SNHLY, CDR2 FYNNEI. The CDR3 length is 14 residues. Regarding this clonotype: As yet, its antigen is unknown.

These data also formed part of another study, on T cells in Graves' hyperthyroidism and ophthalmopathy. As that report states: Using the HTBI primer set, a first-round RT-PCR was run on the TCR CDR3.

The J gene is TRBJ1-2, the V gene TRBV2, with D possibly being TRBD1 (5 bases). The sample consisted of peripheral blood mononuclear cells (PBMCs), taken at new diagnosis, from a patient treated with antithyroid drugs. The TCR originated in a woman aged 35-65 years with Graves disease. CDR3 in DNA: TGTGCCAGCAGTCTCTCTGGGGGGGTAAATGGCTACACCTTC. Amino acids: CASSLSGGVNGYTF. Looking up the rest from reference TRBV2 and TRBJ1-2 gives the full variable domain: EPEVTQTPSHQVTQMGQEVILRCVPISNHLYFYWYRQILGQKVEFLVSFYNNEISEKSEIFDDQFSVERPDGSNFTLKIRSTKLEDSAMYFCASSLSGGVNGYTFGSGTRLTVV.